The 6 T cell receptor beta chains below all came from one sample that was sequenced in a study of early T cells in non-severe SARS-CoV-2 infection. MiXCR, run by TCRdb on the 5' RACE reads, gives a single entry per CDR3 protein. This sample has over 50,000 distinct CDR3 sequences, with around an eighth found just once. The sequencing sample was made of whole blood. The source of these receptors is an adult who was a healthcare worker with PCR-confirmed SARS-CoV-2 infection or an uninfected control (not recorded which).

This clonotype was seen at least ten times. The chain couples TRBV3-1 to TRBJ2-1; D unresolved. Trimming stripped 1 base from V and 6 bases from J, with 7 bases between. CDR1 and CDR2 from the germline V gene are LGHDT and YNNKEL (reference sequence). CDR3 length: 13 amino acids. Written as DNA, the CDR3 is TGTGCCAGCAGCCAAGTCGCGCGCAATGAGCAGTTCTTC. This sequence encodes CASSQVARNEQFF.

A few counts support this clonotype. CDR3: CATREGNQPQHF. As DNA, the CDR3 is TGTGCCACCAGGGAAGGAAATCAGCCCCAGCATTTT. This sequence joins TRBV6-5 and TRBJ1-5, with a weak D call TRBD1 (5 bases). Germline loops: CDR1 MNHEY, CDR2 SVGAGI. V was cut by 10 bases and J by 4 bases, with 11 bases left in between. CDR3 size: 12 residues.

This clonotype was observed many times. The CDR3 region has the DNA TGTGCCAGCAGCCCTGCAGGGTTTCAAGAGACCCAGTACTTC. Its translation: CASSPAGFQETQYF. The gene calls are TRBV3-1 and TRBJ2-5; D might be TRBD1 (5 bases). Deletions cut 4 bases from V and 2 bases from J, with 11 bases between. This CDR3 comprises 14 residues. Germline lookup yields CDR1 LGHDT and CDR2 YNNKEL (reference sequence).

In its sample, this clonotype was seen many times. The chain joins TRBV7-6 to TRBJ2-6; D gene ambiguous. The V and J ends lost 2 bases and 0 bases respectively, with 5 bases between them. The CDR3 has 15 residues. CDR1 and CDR2 (germline): SGHVS, FNYEAQ. This CDR3 reads CASSLRLSGANVLTF. CDR3 bases: TGTGCCAGCAGCTTAAGGCTCTCTGGGGCCAACGTCCTGACTTTC.

This clonotype was recorded at least ten times. The chain employs TRBV2 and TRBJ2-1, with D maybe TRBD1 (6 bases). The CDR3 is 14 residues long. V lost 4 bases to trimming and J lost 8 bases, with 15 bases between them. Germline-derived CDR1 and CDR2 are SNHLY and FYNNEI. DNA of the CDR3: TGTGCCAGCAGTGTGGCAGGGGCAGCATATGAGCAGTTCTTC. This encodes CASSVAGAAYEQFF.

V is TRBV29-1 and J is TRBJ2-3; D might be TRBD1 or TRBD2, each matching 5 bases. The CDR3 loop spans 14 amino acids. The germline V gene encodes CDR1 SQVTM and CDR2 ANQGSEA. The V end was cut by 6 bases, the J end by 5 bases, with 18 bases between. CDR3 nucleotides: TGCAGCGTGGGGGTTGAGGGAGTGGTAGATACGCAGTATTTT. Translation: CSVGVEGVVDTQYF.